Following are 8 T cell receptor beta chains from one sample sequenced in a study of cytomegalovirus exposure and HLA in healthy donors. Amplification used 60 Vbeta primers and 13 Jbeta primers. Clones were read by immunoSEQ multiplex PCR, and TCRdb kept only the in-frame ones, dropping some. Of roughly 78,000 clones in the sample, 65% to 80% were seen once. The sequencing input was PBMCs. All receptors come from a man between 40 and 49 years old in good health and CMV-seropositive.

The chain is built from TRBV6-4 and TRBJ2-3; 12 positions match TRBD2. The CDR3 runs to 15 residues. CDR1 MRHNA and CDR2 SNTAGT come from the germline V gene. The junction had 1 base not matched to a gene; V was cut back by 2 bases and J by 4 bases. The CDR3 DNA sequence: TGTGCCAGCAGTGACGCTAGCGGGGGGGCAGATACGCAGTATTTT. Its protein product is CASSDASGGADTQYF.

This clone was seen a few times. The chain is built from TRBV5-1 and TRBJ2-7, with 7 bases that match TRBD2. Unmatched junction bases numbered 7, after V lost 0 bases and J lost 4 bases. Germline-derived CDR1 and CDR2 are SGHRS and YFSETQ. This CDR3 region has 15 residues. The CDR3 loop is CASSLGVGGMYEQYF. The CDR3 region has the DNA TGCGCCAGCAGCTTGGGGGTCGGGGGGATGTACGAGCAGTACTTC. Full variable domain (remainder filled in from reference TRBV5-1 and TRBJ2-7): KAGVTQTPRYLIKTRGQQVTLSCSPISGHRSVSWYQQTPGQGLQFLFEYFSETQRNKGNFPGRFSGRQFSNSRSEMNVSTLELGDSALYLCASSLGVGGMYEQYFGPGTRLTVT.

The chain has TRBV7-8 and TRBJ2-7, with 10 bases fitting TRBD1. CDR3 size: 16 residues. Germline lookup yields CDR1 SGHVS and CDR2 FQNEAQ. V shed 5 bases and J 2 bases; nucleotides not matched to a gene: 9. The CDR3 DNA sequence: TGTGCCAGCAGCGCCCAGGGACAGGGGCTTCCCTACGAGCAGTACTTC. This translates into CASSAQGQGLPYEQYF.

The rearrangement joins TRBV7-8 to TRBJ2-2, with D hard to call. Trimming left V 8 bases short and J 3 bases short, with 13 bases between. The CDR3 length is 14 residues. Germline CDR1 reads SGHVS; CDR2 reads FQNEAQ. The CDR3 DNA sequence: TGTGCCAGCGGCATCCGTCAGGACACCGGGGAGCTGTTTTTT. Translating gives CASGIRQDTGELFF.

V and J are TRBV4-1 and TRBJ2-7, with TRBD2 as a possible D gene (7 bases). Trimming removed 4 bases at V and 2 bases at J, with 15 bases between. The CDR3 length is 15 residues. CDR1 and CDR2 (germline): MGHRA, YSYEKL. CDR3 nucleotides: TGCGCCAGCAGCCGGGCGGGGGCATCAACCTACGAGCAGTACTTC. Translation: CASSRAGASTYEQYF.

CDR3 in DNA: TGTGCTAGTGGTGGGACTACCACAGATACGCAGTATTTT. This codes for CASGGTTTDTQYF. The chain uses TRBV12-5 and TRBJ2-3; TRBD2 agrees at 7 bases. The trim removed 5 bases at V and 2 bases at J, leaving 1 base unmatched. The CDR3 runs to 13 residues. Per the germline V gene, CDR1 is LGHNT and CDR2 is FRNRAP.

A few counts support this clone. The rearrangement links TRBV11-2 to TRBJ1-1; 9 bases agree with TRBD1. Losses at the gene ends were 5 bases for V and 4 bases for J; bases not matched to a gene: 8. CDR1 is SGHAT, CDR2 FQNNGV, per germline. CDR3 length: 15 residues. DNA for the CDR3: TGTGCCAGCAGCGGGGAGACAGGGGGGTTCACTGAAGCTTTCTTT. Translation gives CASSGETGGFTEAFF.

This chain uses TRBV5-4 with TRBJ2-6; D gene uncertain. V lost 0 bases to trimming and J lost 0 bases, with 4 bases between them. In germline, CDR1 is SGHNT, CDR2 YYREEE (reference sequence). The CDR3 spans 15 residues. The CDR3 reads CASSLGSSGANVLTF. The CDR3 DNA is TGTGCCAGCAGCTTGGGGAGCTCTGGGGCCAACGTCCTGACTTTC.